Presented here are 6 T cell receptor beta chains from one specimen sequenced in a study of T cell responses to AZD1222 COVID-19 vaccine. Method: immunoSEQ multiplex PCR; TCRdb's copy keeps in-frame clones and lacks some. The sample records approximately 160,000 clones, more than 85% being singletons. The specimen was peripheral blood, collected on day 0 of AZD1222 vaccination. These receptor sequences come from an adult in good health.

This chain connects TRBV5-1 to TRBJ1-4, with 9 bases fitting TRBD1. V dropped 2 bases and J dropped 7; count of bases not matched to a gene: 6. The germline gives CDR1 SGHRS, CDR2 YFSETQ. This CDR3 has 15 residues. The CDR3 spells CASSFGTGRSEKLFF. The CDR3, as DNA: TGCGCCAGCAGCTTCGGGACAGGGAGGAGTGAAAAACTGTTTTTT.

The chain has TRBV7-3 and TRBJ2-1, with TRBD2 matching 14 bases. Germline V gives CDR1 SGHTA, CDR2 FQGTGA. Trimming removed 2 bases from V and 6 bases from J; junction bases left unmatched: 6. This CDR3 region has 17 residues. The CDR3 region is CASSLAATSGRVNEQFF. CDR3 coding DNA: TGTGCCAGCAGCTTAGCAGCGACTAGCGGGAGGGTCAATGAGCAGTTCTTC.

In its sample, this clone was seen a few times. The genes are TRBV7-2 and TRBJ2-7; TRBD2 is a possible D gene (6 bases). The ends were cut back, 6 bases at V and 7 bases at J, with 13 bases in the middle. From germline, CDR1 is SGHTA and CDR2 FQGNSA. CDR3 length: 12 residues. CDR3 coding DNA: TGTGCCAGCAGTACCACTAGCCGTGAGCAGTACTTC. This encodes CASSTTSREQYF.

This clone was seen just once. The chain joins TRBV4-1 to TRBJ2-4, with 10 bases fitting TRBD2. The V gene's germline CDR1 is MGHRA and CDR2 YSYEKL. This CDR3 has 18 residues. Trimming cost V 1 base and J 6 bases; bases outside gene matches: 12. CDR3 residues: CASSQVESSGGNGNIQYF. The CDR3 DNA reads TGCGCCAGCAGCCAAGTGGAATCTAGCGGGGGTAACGGAAACATTCAGTACTTC.

This clone showed up just once. V gene TRBV6-5 combines with J gene TRBJ1-5; D gene ambiguous. Germline CDR1 MNHEY, CDR2 SVGAGI. Trimming stripped 2 bases from V and 11 bases from J, with 7 bases between. The length of the CDR3 is 11 residues. The CDR3 nucleotides read TGTGCCAGCAGTTACGATGGCACCCAGCATTTT. This translates into CASSYDGTQHF.

This clone was seen just once. The CDR3 DNA is TGTGCCAGCAGCTTAGAGAGGGCTTACGGAGAGACCCAGTACTTC. Encoded protein: CASSLERAYGETQYF. This chain links TRBV7-8 with TRBJ2-5; D might be TRBD2 (5 bases). Trimming removed 1 base at V and 4 bases at J, with 13 bases between. Looked up from germline, CDR1 is SGHVS and CDR2 is FQNEAQ. The CDR3 contains 15 residues.